A selection of T cell receptor beta chains follows, all from one sample in a study of blood T cell repertoires in COVID-19. The method was immunoSEQ multiplex PCR; TCRdb's version includes in-frame clones alone and lacks a portion of them. The sample consists of tens of thousands of clones, approximately 80% of them appearing once. The sequenced sample consisted of peripheral blood. The source of these receptors is a human donor with active or convalescent COVID-19. The donor label of this sample is uncertain. The CDR3 runs from the conserved cysteine through the conserved F or W. The D gene is left open where the match is weak. Rows may omit the clone size; those that give it use once, few, many or a size class.

v_call,clone_size,j_call,d_call,cdr3_aa,cdr3_nt
TRBV30,-,TRBJ2-7,TRBD2,CAWTRAGGGYEQYF,TGTGCCTGGACCCGAGCGGGAGGCGGGTACGAGCAGTACTTC
TRBV7-2,once,TRBJ2-1,TRBD2,CASSLKGGGSLHEQFF,TGTGCCAGCAGCTTAAAGGGCGGCGGGAGTTTACATGAGCAGTTCTTC
TRBV19,-,TRBJ1-2,-,CASSHTTGRFNYGYTF,TGTGCCAGTAGTCACACGACGGGGAGGTTTAACTATGGCTACACCTTC
TRBV30,-,TRBJ2-1,-,CAWSVPSGLYNEQFF,TGTGCCTGGAGTGTACCGAGCGGGCTATACAATGAGCAGTTCTTC
TRBV27,-,TRBJ2-1,TRBD1,CASSPGDRGDEQFF,TGTGCCAGCAGCCCCGGGGACAGGGGGGATGAGCAGTTCTTC
TRBV19,-,TRBJ1-4,-,CASSIDRYEKLFF,TGTGCCAGTAGTATAGATCGGTATGAAAAACTGTTTTTT
TRBV3-1/TRBV3-2,once,TRBJ1-1,-,CASSQGGGQNTEAFF,TGTGCCAGCAGCCAAGGCGGGGGGCAAAACACTGAAGCTTTCTTT
TRBV18,-,TRBJ2-5,TRBD1,CASSRYRGQETQYF,TGTGCCAGCTCACGCTACAGGGGACAAGAGACCCAGTACTTC
TRBV27,-,TRBJ1-5,TRBD1,CASSRQGDNQPQHF,TGTGCCAGCAGTCGACAGGGGGACAATCAGCCCCAGCATTTT
TRBV7-3,-,TRBJ1-1,TRBD1,CASSFTGTGNTEAFF,TGTGCCAGCAGCTTTACCGGGACAGGGAACACTGAAGCTTTCTTT
TRBV14,-,TRBJ2-7,TRBD2,CASSPGGYYEQYF,TGTGCCAGCAGCCCGGGGGGGTACTACGAGCAGTACTTC
TRBV4-2,-,TRBJ2-5,-,CASSPWASQETQYF,TGTGCCAGCAGCCCCTGGGCGTCCCAAGAGACCCAGTACTTC
TRBV18,-,TRBJ1-2,-,CASSPSGTGLYGYTF,TGTGCCAGCTCACCATCGGGAACGGGACTCTATGGCTACACCTTC
TRBV4-3,-,TRBJ1-3,-,CASSQDRRSGNTIYF,TGCGCCAGCAGCCAAGACAGGCGCTCTGGAAACACCATATATTTT
TRBV2,-,TRBJ2-3,-,CASSGYGGSTDTQYF,TGTGCCAGCAGCGGCTATGGCGGGAGCACAGATACGCAGTATTTT
TRBV10-3,-,TRBJ2-3,-,CAITWGQSTDTQYF,TGTGCCATCACATGGGGACAAAGCACAGATACGCAGTATTTT
TRBV7-3,-,TRBJ1-1,TRBD1,CASSRTGMNTEAFF,TGTGCCAGCAGCCGGACAGGGATGAACACTGAAGCTTTCTTT
TRBV2,-,TRBJ1-1,-,CAIPGGALTEAFF,TGTGCCATACCGGGAGGGGCCCTCACTGAAGCTTTCTTT
TRBV27,-,TRBJ2-3,TRBD2,CASPNSGRAGGDTQYF,TGTGCCAGTCCCAATAGCGGGAGGGCCGGAGGCGATACGCAGTATTTT
TRBV18,once,TRBJ2-3,TRBD2,CASSLGTSGTDTQYF,TGTGCCAGCTCACTAGGGACTAGCGGAACAGATACGCAGTATTTT
TRBV6-5,-,TRBJ1-5,-,CASSLPGHNQPQHF,TGTGCCAGCAGTCTTCCGGGACACAATCAGCCCCAGCATTTT
TRBV30,few,TRBJ1-5,-,CAWSLDPGQLNQPQHF,TGTGCCTGGAGTCTAGATCCCGGACAGCTCAATCAGCCCCAGCATTTT
TRBV21-1,-,TRBJ2-4,-,CASSKAGGSAKNIQYF,TGTGCCAGCAGCAAAGCGGGCGGGTCAGCCAAAAACATTCAGTACTTC
TRBV3-1/TRBV3-2,-,TRBJ2-2,-,CASSQDAGFLAGELFF,TGTGCCAGCAGCCAAGACGCGGGGTTCCTCGCCGGGGAGCTGTTTTTT
TRBV19,-,TRBJ2-7,TRBD1,CASSIVGPAGTGVYEQYF,TGTGCCAGTAGTATAGTGGGGCCGGCGGGGACAGGCGTCTACGAGCAGTACTTC
TRBV12-3/TRBV12-4,-,TRBJ2-7,-,CASRSPGIEQYF,TGTGCCAGCAGATCACCGGGAATCGAGCAGTACTTC
TRBV4-1,-,TRBJ1-6,-,CASSPKTQGSSYNSPLHF,TGCGCCAGCAGCCCTAAAACCCAGGGGAGCTCCTATAATTCACCCCTCCACTTT
TRBV6-6,many,TRBJ2-1,TRBD2,CASSFRAGAGYNEQFF,TGTGCCAGCAGTTTCCGAGCGGGAGCGGGTTACAATGAGCAGTTCTTC
TRBV7-3,-,TRBJ1-1,-,CASSLYGGRGDAEAFF,TGTGCCAGCAGCTTATATGGGGGCAGGGGAGATGCTGAAGCTTTCTTT
TRBV6-1,-,TRBJ1-1,-,CASSYLQVHTEAFF,TGTGCCAGCAGTTATTTACAGGTTCACACTGAAGCTTTCTTT
TRBV6-1,-,TRBJ2-2,-,CASRVRDPGELFF,TGTGCCAGCAGGGTCAGGGATCCCGGGGAGCTGTTTTTT